The 10 T cell receptor beta chains in this list originate from one sample, sequenced in a study of technical replicates of blood from a few donors. Repertoires were generated with immunoSEQ multiplex PCR, while TCRdb's copy carries only in-frame clones and drops some. This sample has under 90,000 clones, with about 96% found just once. Sequencing input: T cells isolated from PBMCs. These receptors originate from a human donor in good health.

The rearrangement joins TRBV5-1 to TRBJ2-7; TRBD2 agrees at 11 bases. Germline values: CDR1 SGHRS, CDR2 YFSETQ. V dropped 4 bases and J dropped 2; count of bases not matched to a gene: 8. CDR3 length: 16 residues. The CDR3 protein is CASSPMGLAVTYEQYF. As DNA, the CDR3 is TGCGCCAGCAGCCCGATGGGACTAGCGGTAACCTACGAGCAGTACTTC.

The rearrangement links TRBV29-1 to TRBJ2-6; no clear D. CDR1 SQVTM and CDR2 ANQGSEA come from the germline V gene. Trimming took 4 bases from V and 0 from J, leaving 16 bases between them. The CDR3 has 17 amino acids. The CDR3 spells CSVGVWSSFSGANVLTF. In nucleotides, the CDR3 is TGCAGCGTTGGAGTGTGGAGCAGCTTCTCTGGGGCCAACGTCCTGACTTTC.

V gene TRBV11-3 combines with J gene TRBJ2-7, with a weak D call TRBD1 (6 bases). V lost 0 bases and J 2 bases, leaving 11 bases between the germline ends. This CDR3 comprises 15 residues. Germline V CDR1 and CDR2: SGHNT, YENEEA. The CDR3 reads CASSLEVQGPYEQYF. As DNA, the CDR3 is TGTGCCAGCAGCTTAGAAGTACAGGGTCCCTACGAGCAGTACTTC.

V gene TRBV5-1 combines with J gene TRBJ2-7; 10 nucleotides match TRBD2. The CDR3 loop spans 17 amino acids. Trimming cost V 1 base and J 1 base; bases outside gene matches: 8. Germline values: CDR1 SGHRS, CDR2 YFSETQ. The CDR3 sequence is CASSLTSGTHTSYEQYF. The CDR3 nucleotides are TGCGCCAGCAGCTTGACTAGCGGGACCCACACTTCCTACGAGCAGTACTTC.

This chain links TRBV5-5 with TRBJ1-2; tentatively, D is TRBD1 (5 bases). Trimming cost V 4 bases and J 4 bases, with 20 bases left between them. This CDR3 has 16 residues. In germline, CDR1 is SGHKS, CDR2 YYEKEE (reference sequence). The CDR3 nucleotides are TGTGCCAGCAGCCTCGGAGGGTGGAGGAGGGGCTATGGCTACACCTTC. This sequence encodes CASSLGGWRRGYGYTF. The full variable domain, its missing parts supplied by reference TRBV5-5 and TRBJ1-2, is DAGVTQSPTHLIKTRGQQVTLRCSPISGHKSVSWYQQVLGQGPQFIFQYYEKEERGRGNFPDRFSARQFPNYSSELNVNALLLGDSALYLCASSLGGWRRGYGYTFGSGTRLTVV.

The chain uses TRBV19 and TRBJ2-7; 13 bases are a match to TRBD2. CDR1 and CDR2 from the germline V gene are LNHDA and SQIVND (reference sequence). The CDR3 is made up of 15 amino acids. With 6 bases clipped from V and 1 base from J, the junction kept 3 bases outside the gene matches. This CDR3 reads CASSRTSGSSYEQYF. DNA for the CDR3: TGTGCCAGTAGCCGGACTAGCGGGAGTTCCTACGAGCAGTACTTC.

As for this clone: The junction departs from germline at one end; a sequencing error may be responsible. The chain recombines TRBV27 with TRBJ2-2; D perhaps matches TRBD2 (5 bases). The V gene's germline CDR1 is MNHEY and CDR2 SMNVEV (reference sequence). This CDR3 contains 14 residues. The CDR3 reads CASSLSRNTGEPLF. CDR3 nucleotides: TGTGCCAGCAGTTTATCTAGGAACACCGGGGAGCCTCTTTTT.

V usage is TRBV14 and J usage is TRBJ2-5, with D maybe TRBD2 (6 bases). Trimming shortened V by 1 base and J by 4 bases, and 16 bases separated the two germline ends. Germline V lookup: CDR1 SGHDN, CDR2 FVKESK. The CDR3 length is 16 residues. CDR3 protein: CASSQALGEAIETQYF. CDR3 nucleotide sequence: TGTGCCAGCAGCCAAGCGTTGGGGGAGGCCATAGAGACCCAGTACTTC.

V and J are TRBV7-9 and TRBJ2-7; possibly TRBD1 for D (6 bases). Trimming removed 5 bases from V and 6 bases from J, with 17 bases in between. This CDR3 region has 14 residues. CDR1 SEHNR and CDR2 FQNEAQ come from the germline V gene (reference sequence). CDR3 coding DNA: TGTGCCAGCAGCCACCGGGACACCGCCCGCGAGCAGTACTTC. It is translated as CASSHRDTAREQYF.

The chain couples TRBV19 to TRBJ1-2; maybe TRBD1 (5 bases). Germline values: CDR1 LNHDA, CDR2 SQIVND (reference sequence). Trimming took off 3 bases at V and 2 bases at J, with 7 bases between the two ends. The CDR3 totals 13 residues. In nucleotides, the CDR3 is TGTGCCAGTAGTATGACAGAAAACTATGGCTACACCTTC. Protein product: CASSMTENYGYTF.